The clone carrying this T cell receptor beta chain appeared a few times. Its antigen is not identified. The data belong to a study of beta chain features in type 1 diabetes. Across the study: Cell yields, gender and age were comparable in patients and healthy donors. Study-wide findings and caveats: Comparison showed that naive, central memory and Treg TCRB repertoires appeared more similar among patients than among healthy donors.

The CDR3 runs to 16 residues. Trimming took 2 bases from V and 6 from J; bases not matched to a gene: 13. Germline loops: CDR1 MDHEN, CDR2 SYDVKM. cDNA synthesis used the whole RNA isolate, giving expressed TCRB sequences. The average output of naive, central memory and regulatory T cell samples was several million reads. Repertoires were generated with immunoSEQ multiplex PCR, while TCRdb's copy carries only in-frame clones and drops some. The data hold 150,000 to 200,000 clones, with about 12% observed a single time. Sorting with CD45RO/CCR7/CD25/CD127/CD95/CD27 yielded naive, central memory, regulatory and stem-like memory CD4+ cells.

The receptor's source is a woman aged 18-30 years in good health. The V and J genes are TRBV28 and TRBJ2-7, with 7 nucleotides matching TRBD2. The sample was central memory CD4+ T cells from blood. DNA of the CDR3: TGTGCCAGCAGTTTAGGAGGGAGGGCCGTCTCTCTCGAGCAGTACTTC. It encodes CASSLGGRAVSLEQYF. The whole variable domain, filled in from reference TRBV28 and TRBJ2-7, reads DVKVTQSSRYLVKRTGEKVFLECVQDMDHENMFWYRQDPGLGLRLIYFSYDVKMKEKGDIPEGYSVSREKKERFSLILESASTNQTSMYLCASSLGGRAVSLEQYFGPGTRLTVT.